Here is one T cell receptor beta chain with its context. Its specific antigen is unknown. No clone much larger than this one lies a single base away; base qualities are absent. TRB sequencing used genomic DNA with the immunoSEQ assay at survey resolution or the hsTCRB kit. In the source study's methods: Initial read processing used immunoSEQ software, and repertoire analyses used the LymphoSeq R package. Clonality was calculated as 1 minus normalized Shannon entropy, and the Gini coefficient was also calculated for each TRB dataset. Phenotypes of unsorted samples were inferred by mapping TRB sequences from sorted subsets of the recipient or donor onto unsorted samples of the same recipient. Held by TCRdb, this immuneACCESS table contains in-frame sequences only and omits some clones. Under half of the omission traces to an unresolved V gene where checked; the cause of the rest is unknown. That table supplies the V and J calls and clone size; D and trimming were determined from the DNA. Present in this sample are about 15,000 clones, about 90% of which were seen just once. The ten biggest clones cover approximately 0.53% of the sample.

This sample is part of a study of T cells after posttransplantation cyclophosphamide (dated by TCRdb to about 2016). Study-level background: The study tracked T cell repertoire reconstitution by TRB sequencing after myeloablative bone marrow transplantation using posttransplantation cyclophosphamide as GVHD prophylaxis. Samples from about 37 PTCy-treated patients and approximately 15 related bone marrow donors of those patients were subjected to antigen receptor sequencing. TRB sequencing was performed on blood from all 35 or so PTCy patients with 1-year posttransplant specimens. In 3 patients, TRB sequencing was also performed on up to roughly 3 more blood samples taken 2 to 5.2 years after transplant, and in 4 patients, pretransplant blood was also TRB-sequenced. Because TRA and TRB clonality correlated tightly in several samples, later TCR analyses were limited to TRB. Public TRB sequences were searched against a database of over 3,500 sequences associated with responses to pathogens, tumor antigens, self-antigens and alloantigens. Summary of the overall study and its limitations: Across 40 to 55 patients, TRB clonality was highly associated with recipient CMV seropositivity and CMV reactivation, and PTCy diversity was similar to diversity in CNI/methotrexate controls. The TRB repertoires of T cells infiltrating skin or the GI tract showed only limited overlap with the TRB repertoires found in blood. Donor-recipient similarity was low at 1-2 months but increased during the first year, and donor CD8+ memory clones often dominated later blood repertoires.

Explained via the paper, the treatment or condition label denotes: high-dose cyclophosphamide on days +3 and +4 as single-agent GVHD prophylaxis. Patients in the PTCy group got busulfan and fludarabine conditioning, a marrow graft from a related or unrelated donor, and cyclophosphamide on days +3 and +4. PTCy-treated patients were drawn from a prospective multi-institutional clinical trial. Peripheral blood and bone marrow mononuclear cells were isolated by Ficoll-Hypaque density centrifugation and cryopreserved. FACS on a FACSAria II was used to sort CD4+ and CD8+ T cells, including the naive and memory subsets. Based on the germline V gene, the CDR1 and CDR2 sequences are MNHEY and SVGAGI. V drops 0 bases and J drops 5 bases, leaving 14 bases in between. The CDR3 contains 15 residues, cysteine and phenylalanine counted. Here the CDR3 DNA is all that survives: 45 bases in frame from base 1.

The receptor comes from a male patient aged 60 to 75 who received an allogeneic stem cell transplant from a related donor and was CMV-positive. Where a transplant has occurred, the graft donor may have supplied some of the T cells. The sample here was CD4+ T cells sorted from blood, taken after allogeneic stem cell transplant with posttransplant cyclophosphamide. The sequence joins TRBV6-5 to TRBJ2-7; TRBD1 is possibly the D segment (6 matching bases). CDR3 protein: CASSYSYRGTNEQYF. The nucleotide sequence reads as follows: TGTGCCAGCAGTTACTCGTATAGGGGGACCAACGAGCAGTACTTC.